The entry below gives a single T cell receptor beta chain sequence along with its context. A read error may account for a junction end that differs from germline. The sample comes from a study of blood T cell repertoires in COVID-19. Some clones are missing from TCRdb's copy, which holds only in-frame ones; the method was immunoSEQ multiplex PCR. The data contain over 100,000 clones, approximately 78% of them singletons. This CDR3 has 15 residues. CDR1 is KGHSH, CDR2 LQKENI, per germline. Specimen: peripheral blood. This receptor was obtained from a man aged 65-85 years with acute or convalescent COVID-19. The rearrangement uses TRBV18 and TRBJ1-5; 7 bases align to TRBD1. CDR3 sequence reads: CASSPQGNRNQPQHF. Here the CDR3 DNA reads TGTGCCAGCTCTCCACAGGGGAACCGCAATCAGCCCCAGCATTTT.